The rows below give T cell receptor beta chains drawn from one sample of a study of blood T cell repertoires in COVID-19. Using immunoSEQ multiplex PCR, the repertoire was profiled, and TCRdb retains in-frame clones only, with some absent. The table lists 300,000 or so clones, 88% of them singletons. The specimen was peripheral blood. All receptors derive from a woman aged 25 to 45 who had recovered from COVID-19. CDR3s include the opening cysteine and the closing phenylalanine or tryptophan.

v_call	cdr3_aa
TRBV21-1	CASSKARGCRADTQYF
TRBV6-1	CASSEGGEGTDTQYF
TRBV20-1	CSASLTGSSYEQYF
TRBV29-1	CSVKLETQYF
TRBV20-1	CSASGGNQPQHF
TRBV24-1	CATRPKSSGVLTGGMNTEAFF
TRBV5-4	CASSHKTGNTEAFF
TRBV5-4	CASSGGAGNEQFF
TRBV20-1	CSASRDSSYNEQFF
TRBV23-1	CASSHSRRTNTEAFF
TRBV23-1	CASSQSGGHTEAFF
TRBV5-4	CASSLDRGDSPLHF
TRBV18	CASSPRTGEDGYTF
TRBV3-1/TRBV3-2	CASSSRLAGGPGTGELFF
TRBV11-2	CASSSSGTGNYGYTF
TRBV7-2	CAIDLTGSSYNEQFF
TRBV5-1	CASSSGAGGGEQFF
TRBV19	CASSIALLTHEAFF
TRBV6-5	CASTNTGELFF
TRBV10-3	CAVRGGNQPQHF
TRBV28	CASSEPRDTYGYTF
TRBV6-2/TRBV6-3	CASSSTDRLAGRQETQYF
TRBV4-1	CASSQGRSNQPQHF
TRBV5-1	CASSLAGVFTEAFF
TRBV14	CASSLNRGNEQFF
TRBV12-3/TRBV12-4	CASKAWTGVEQYF
TRBV5-6	CASREKRLFSNYGYTF
TRBV7-6	CASSHRVGVSNEQFF
TRBV7-8	CASSLPGSNSYEQYF
TRBV6-1	CASSETIRGRAFF
TRBV29-1	CSVEDPQYGYTF
TRBV29-1	CSVEDVTKAFF
TRBV19	CASSSWGQMAGNTIYF